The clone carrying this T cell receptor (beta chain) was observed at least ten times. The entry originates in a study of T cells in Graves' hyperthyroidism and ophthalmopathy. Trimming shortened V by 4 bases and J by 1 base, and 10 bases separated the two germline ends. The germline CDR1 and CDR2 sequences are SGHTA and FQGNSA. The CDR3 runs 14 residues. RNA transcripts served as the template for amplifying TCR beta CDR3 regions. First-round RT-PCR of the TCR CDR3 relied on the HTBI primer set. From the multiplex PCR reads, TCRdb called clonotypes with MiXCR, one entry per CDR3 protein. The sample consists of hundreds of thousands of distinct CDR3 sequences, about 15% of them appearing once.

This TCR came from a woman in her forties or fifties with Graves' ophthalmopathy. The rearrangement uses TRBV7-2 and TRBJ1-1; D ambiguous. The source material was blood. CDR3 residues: CASSSQRQNTEAFF. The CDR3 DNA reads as TGTGCCAGCAGCTCCCAAAGACAGAACACTGAAGCTTTCTTT.